Each of the 8 T cell receptor beta chains below was sequenced from the same sample in a study of cytomegalovirus exposure and HLA in healthy donors. Amplification used 60 Vbeta primers and 13 Jbeta primers. The method was immunoSEQ multiplex PCR; TCRdb's version includes in-frame clones alone and lacks a portion of them. The profile shows over 120,000 clones, more than 70% of them singletons. The sample taken for sequencing was PBMCs. The receptor source for this set is a man between 50 and 59 years old in good health and CMV-seronegative.

Only a few counts were recorded for this clone. The chain combines TRBV30 with TRBJ1-4; D gene ambiguous. This CDR3 is built from 11 residues. The germline gives CDR1 GTSNPN, CDR2 SVGIG (reference sequence). Trimming took 2 bases from V and 4 from J, leaving 2 bases between them. The CDR3 loop is CAWSHNEKLFF. CDR3 nucleotides: TGTGCCTGGAGTCATAATGAAAAACTGTTTTTT.

This clone was seen once. DNA of the CDR3: TGCGCCAGCAGCTTGAGCCTTCTTGGGGCCAACGTCCTGACTTTC. This codes for CASSLSLLGANVLTF. This rearrangement joins TRBV5-1 to TRBJ2-6; D not certain. The CDR3 runs to 15 residues. The V end lost 1 base, the J end lost 3 bases, and 8 bases lay between the germline ends. Germline CDR1 reads SGHRS; CDR2 reads YFSETQ. The full variable domain, rest sourced from reference TRBV5-1 and TRBJ2-6, is KAGVTQTPRYLIKTRGQQVTLSCSPISGHRSVSWYQQTPGQGLQFLFEYFSETQRNKGNFPGRFSGRQFSNSRSEMNVSTLELGDSALYLCASSLSLLGANVLTFGAGSRLTVL.

This chain uses TRBV15 with TRBJ2-5; 12 nucleotides align to TRBD2. Looked up from germline, CDR1 is LNHNV and CDR2 is YYDKDF (reference sequence). The CDR3 has 16 residues. The V segment lost 4 bases and the J segment 0 bases; nucleotides outside the gene matches: 3. The CDR3 coding sequence is TGTGCCACCAGCACGGGACTAGCGGGCCACCAAGAGACCCAGTACTTC. This sequence encodes CATSTGLAGHQETQYF.

The chain employs TRBV21-1 and TRBJ2-3; the table's D call of TRBD2 was not tested on the DNA. TRBV21-1 is given as a pseudogene. The CDR3 has 15 amino acids. CDR3 DNA sequence: TGTGCCAGCAGCAAGCGGACTAGAGACACAGATACGCAGTATTTT. Its translation is CASSKRTRDTDTQYF.

As to this clone: The identical CDR3 is also encoded by other nucleotide sequences in the sample. V and J are TRBV28 and TRBJ1-1, with TRBD1 identical over 11 bases. Germline lookup yields CDR1 MDHEN and CDR2 SYDVKM. The CDR3 contains 14 residues. Losses at the gene ends were 2 bases for V and 5 bases for J; bases not matched to a gene: 1. The CDR3 DNA reads as TGTGCCAGCAGTTTAGGGGACAGGGGGACTGAAGCTTTCTTT. It translates to CASSLGDRGTEAFF.

The rearrangement links TRBV27 to TRBJ2-1; 8 bases agree with TRBD1. This CDR3 has 16 amino acids. With V trimmed by 3 bases and J by 9 bases, 13 bases remained unmatched. CDR1 is MNHEY, CDR2 SMNVEV, per germline (reference sequence). The CDR3 region has the DNA TGTGCCAGCAGTTTCTCCACGACAGGGGCGGTCGGTGAGCAGTTCTTC. Its protein is CASSFSTTGAVGEQFF.

The chain couples TRBV5-6 to TRBJ1-6; 10 bases line up with TRBD1. The germline CDR1 and CDR2 sequences are SGHDT and YYEEEE. There are 16 residues in the CDR3. V was pared by 1 base and J by 6 bases, with 4 bases of the junction left unmatched. The CDR3 sequence: CASSLPRTGGNSPLHF. The CDR3 nucleotides are TGTGCCAGCAGCTTGCCCAGGACAGGGGGTAATTCACCCCTCCACTTT. The complete variable domain, with remaining parts taken from reference TRBV5-6 and TRBJ1-6, reads DAGVTQSPTHLIKTRGQQVTLRCSPKSGHDTVSWYQQALGQGPQFIFQYYEEEERQRGNFPDRFSGHQFPNYSSELNVNALLLGDSALYLCASSLPRTGGNSPLHFGNGTRLTVT.

The chain couples TRBV11-3 to TRBJ2-1, with 9 bases that match TRBD2. Germline values: CDR1 SGHNT, CDR2 YENEEA. The J segment lost 4 bases and the V segment lost 1 base, leaving 2 bases of the junction unmatched. There are 15 residues in the CDR3. The CDR3 nucleotides are TGTGCCAGCAGCTTAGTCGCGGGAGGGTACAATGAGCAGTTCTTC. It codes for CASSLVAGGYNEQFF.